The next 10 T cell receptor beta chains were all read from a single sample in a study of metastatic and nonmetastatic thyroid tumors. No treatment of any kind had been given to any patient before thyroid surgery. TCRdb re-analyzed the PCR reads through MiXCR. The sample has roughly 30,000 clones; 15% to 20% are singletons. The sample was blood. The receptors originated from a female donor with papillary thyroid cancer or a benign thyroid nodule (not recorded which). Some clones in this sample may be carry-over from other donors' samples.

The sample holds a few counts of this clone. A much larger clone lies a single base off, so this may be a read error. The J gene is TRBJ1-1, the V gene TRBV6-2 or TRBV6-3, with D possibly TRBD1 on 5 matching bases. Germline CDR1 MNHEY, CDR2 SVGEGT. V was clipped by 7 bases and J by 8 bases, with 11 bases between them. CDR3 length equals 11 residues. In DNA, the CDR3 is TGTGCCAGCAAGGAGGGGTTCGAAGCTTTCTTT. Residues: CASKEGFEAFF.

This clone was counted many times. The J gene is TRBJ1-5, the V gene TRBV19; TRBD1 matches 11 bases. With V trimmed by 9 bases and J by 0 bases, 7 bases remained unmatched. CDR1 is LNHDA, CDR2 SQIVND, per germline (reference sequence). The CDR3 is 16 residues long. The CDR3 region is CASRDRGIYSNQPQHF. In DNA form, the CDR3 reads TGTGCCAGCAGGGACAGGGGGATCTATAGCAATCAGCCCCAGCATTTT.

This clone was seen repeatedly, ten times or more. The chain combines TRBV11-2 with TRBJ2-1; TRBD1 or TRBD2 may be the D gene (5 bases each). V lost 0 bases and J lost 12, with 15 bases in between. This CDR3 region has 14 residues. The germline gives CDR1 SGHAT, CDR2 FQNNGV. The CDR3: CASSLDQRWGGQFF. Written as DNA, the CDR3 is TGTGCCAGCAGCTTAGATCAGCGGTGGGGCGGGCAGTTCTTC. The full variable domain, completed using reference TRBV11-2 and TRBJ2-1, is EAGVAQSPRYKIIEKRQSVAFWCNPISGHATLYWYQQILGQGPKLLIQFQNNGVVDDSQLPKDRFSAERLKGVDSTLKIQPAKLEDSAVYLCASSLDQRWGGQFFGPGTRLTVL.

This clone came up many times. The gene calls are TRBV5-1 and TRBJ2-1, with TRBD1 matching over 8 bases. The V and J ends lost 6 bases and 4 bases, in that order; junction bases with no gene match: 6. Germline CDR1 SGHRS, CDR2 YFSETQ. CDR3 length equals 14 residues. CDR3 amino acids: CASTTGTGYNEQFF. DNA of the CDR3: TGCGCCAGCACCACCGGGACAGGATACAATGAGCAGTTCTTC.

As for this clone: Sequence at one end of the junction differs from germline and may be a read error. The chain links TRBV19 to TRBJ2-5; D not resolved. Per the germline V gene, CDR1 is LNHDA and CDR2 is SQIVND (reference sequence). This CDR3 region has 17 residues. CDR3 sequence: CAGSTRKPGSLGETQYF. DNA for the CDR3: TGTGCCGGTAGTACACGAAAGCCCGGAAGCCTAGGGGAGACCCAGTACTTC.

The chain carries TRBV4-3 and TRBJ2-7; D may be TRBD1 or TRBD2 (5 bases each). CDR1 and CDR2 (germline): LGHNA, YSLEER. The CDR3 runs to 14 residues. The V gene lost 4 bases and the J gene lost 5 bases, with 15 bases spanning the gap. CDR3 protein: CASSPLGERDEQYF. CDR3 DNA sequence: TGCGCCAGCAGCCCCCTGGGGGAGCGCGACGAGCAGTACTTC.

There are a few counts of this clone. A clone one base away is much larger, so this may be a read error. This chain connects TRBV10-3 to TRBJ1-4; possible D gene TRBD1, 6 bases. V lost 11 bases, J lost 5 bases, and 15 bases lay in between. The germline V gene has CDR1 ENHRY and CDR2 SYGVKD. The CDR3 loop spans 13 amino acids. The CDR3 protein is CAVRGGINEKLFF. CDR3 coding DNA: TGTGCCGTCCGAGGGGGGATCAATGAAAAACTGTTTTTT.

In the case of this clone: At one end the junction does not follow the germline gene, possibly because of a read error. CDR3 DNA sequence: TGCGCCAGCAGCTCCTTTGGCGGGCGGTTGACAGATATGCAGTATTTT. Protein: CASSSFGGRLTDMQYF. The rearrangement uses TRBV5-1 and TRBJ2-3; D is tentatively TRBD1 or TRBD2 (5 bases each). This CDR3 region has 16 residues. CDR1 and CDR2 from the germline V gene are SGHRS and YFSETQ.

This clone was counted many times. The sample holds other DNA sequences that translate to the same CDR3. J is TRBJ1-4 and V is TRBV28; D gene uncertain. V dropped 8 bases and J dropped 4 bases, with 14 bases sitting between them. The CDR3 totals 14 residues. Germline loops: CDR1 MDHEN, CDR2 SYDVKM. This chain's CDR3 is CASSLEQINEKLFF. The CDR3, as DNA: TGTGCCAGCTCACTTGAACAGATTAATGAAAAACTGTTTTTT.

A note on this clone: A much larger clone differs by one base, so this may be a read error. The chain is built from TRBV3-1 and TRBJ2-7; D may be TRBD1 (6 bases). This CDR3 contains 13 residues. CDR1 and CDR2 from the germline V gene are LGHDT and YNNKEL (reference sequence). The CDR3 loop is CASSHSREGEQHF. The CDR3 nucleotides are TGTGCCAGCAGCCATTCCAGAGAGGGGGAGCAGCACTTC.